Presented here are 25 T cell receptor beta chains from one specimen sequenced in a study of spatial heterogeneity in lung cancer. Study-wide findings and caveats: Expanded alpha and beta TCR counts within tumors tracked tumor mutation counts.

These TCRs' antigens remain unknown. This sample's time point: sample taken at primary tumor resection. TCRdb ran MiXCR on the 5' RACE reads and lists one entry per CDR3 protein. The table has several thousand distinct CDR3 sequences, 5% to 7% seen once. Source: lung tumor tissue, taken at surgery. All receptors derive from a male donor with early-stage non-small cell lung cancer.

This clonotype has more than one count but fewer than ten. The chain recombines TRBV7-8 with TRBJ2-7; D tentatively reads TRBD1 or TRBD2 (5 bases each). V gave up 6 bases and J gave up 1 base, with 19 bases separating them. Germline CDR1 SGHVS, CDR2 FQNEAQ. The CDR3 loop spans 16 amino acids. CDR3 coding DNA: TGTGCCAGCAGGTTATCCCGGGACCCAGCTTCCTACGAGCAGTACTTC. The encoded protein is CASRLSRDPASYEQYF. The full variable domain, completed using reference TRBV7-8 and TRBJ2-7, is GAGVSQSPRYKVAKRGQDVALRCDPISGHVSLFWYQQALGQGPEFLTYFQNEAQLDKSGLPSDRFFAERPEGSVSTLKIQRTQQEDSAVYLCASRLSRDPASYEQYFGPGTRLTVT.

CDR3: CASSEPRTGPNWGYTF. The CDR3 region has the DNA TGCGCCAGCAGTGAGCCGCGGACAGGGCCTAATTGGGGCTACACCTTC. The chain carries TRBV10-2 and TRBJ1-2, with 8 bases identical to TRBD1. V lost 2 bases and J lost 8; bases outside the gene matches: 13. The CDR3 is 16 amino acids. Germline V lookup: CDR1 WSHSY, CDR2 SAAADI.

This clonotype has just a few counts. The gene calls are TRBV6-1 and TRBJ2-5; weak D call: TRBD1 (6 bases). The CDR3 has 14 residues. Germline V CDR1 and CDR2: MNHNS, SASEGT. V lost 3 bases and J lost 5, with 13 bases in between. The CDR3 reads CASSDKGGRETQYF. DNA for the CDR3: TGTGCCAGCAGTGACAAAGGGGGAAGGGAGACCCAGTACTTC.

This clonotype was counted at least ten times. CDR3 region: CASSTGTGGTGELFF. DNA for the CDR3: TGTGCCAGTAGTACCGGGACAGGGGGAACCGGGGAGCTGTTTTTT. The chain links TRBV19 to TRBJ2-2; 11 positions agree with TRBD1. Germline-derived CDR1 and CDR2 are LNHDA and SQIVND (reference sequence). This CDR3 comprises 15 residues. With V trimmed by 4 bases and J by 5 bases, 3 bases remained unmatched.

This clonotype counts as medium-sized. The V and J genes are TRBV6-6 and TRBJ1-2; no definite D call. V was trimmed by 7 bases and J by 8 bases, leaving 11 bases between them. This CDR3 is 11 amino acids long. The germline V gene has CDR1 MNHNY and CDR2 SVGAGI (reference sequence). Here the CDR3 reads CASKRDGGYTF. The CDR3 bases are TGTGCCAGCAAAAGGGATGGAGGCTACACCTTC.

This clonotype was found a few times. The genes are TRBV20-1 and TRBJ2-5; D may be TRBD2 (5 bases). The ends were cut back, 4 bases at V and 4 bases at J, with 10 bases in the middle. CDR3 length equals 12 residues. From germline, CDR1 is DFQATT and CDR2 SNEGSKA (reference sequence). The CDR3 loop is CSATGSGETQYF. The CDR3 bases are TGCAGTGCTACGGGGAGCGGAGAGACCCAGTACTTC.

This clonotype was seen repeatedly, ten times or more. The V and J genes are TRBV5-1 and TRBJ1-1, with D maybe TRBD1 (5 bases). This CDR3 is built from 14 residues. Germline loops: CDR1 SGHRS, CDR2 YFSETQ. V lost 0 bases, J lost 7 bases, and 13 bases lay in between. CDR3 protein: CASSLGAGRYEAFF. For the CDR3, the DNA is TGCGCCAGCAGCTTGGGTGCAGGGAGGTATGAAGCTTTCTTT.

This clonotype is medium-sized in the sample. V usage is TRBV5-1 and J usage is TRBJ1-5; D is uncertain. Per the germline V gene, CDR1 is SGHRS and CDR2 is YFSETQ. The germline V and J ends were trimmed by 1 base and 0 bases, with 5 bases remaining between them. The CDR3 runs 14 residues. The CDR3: CASSLSRSNQPQHF. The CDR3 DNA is TGCGCCAGCAGCTTGAGCCGTAGCAATCAGCCCCAGCATTTT.

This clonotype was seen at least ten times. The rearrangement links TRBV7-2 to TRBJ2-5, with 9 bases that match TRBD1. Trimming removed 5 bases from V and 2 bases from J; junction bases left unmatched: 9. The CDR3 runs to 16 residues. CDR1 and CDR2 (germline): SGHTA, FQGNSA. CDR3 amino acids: CASSHLTGGPQETQYF. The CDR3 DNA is TGTGCCAGCAGCCATCTTACAGGGGGCCCTCAAGAGACCCAGTACTTC.

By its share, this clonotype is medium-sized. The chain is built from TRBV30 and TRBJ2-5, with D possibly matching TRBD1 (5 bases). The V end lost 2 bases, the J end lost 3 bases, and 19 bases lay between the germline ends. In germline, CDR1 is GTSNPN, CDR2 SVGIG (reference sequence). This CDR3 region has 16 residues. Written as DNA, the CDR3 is TGTGCCTGGAGTCCGACCTGGACAAGCGTAAAAGAGACCCAGTACTTC. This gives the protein CAWSPTWTSVKETQYF.

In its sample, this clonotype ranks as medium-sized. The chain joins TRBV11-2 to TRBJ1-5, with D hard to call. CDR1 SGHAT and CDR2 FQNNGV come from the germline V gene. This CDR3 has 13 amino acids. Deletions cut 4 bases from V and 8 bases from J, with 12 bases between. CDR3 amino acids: CASSYGLVEPQHF. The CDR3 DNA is TGTGCCAGCAGCTACGGACTGGTTGAGCCCCAGCATTTT.

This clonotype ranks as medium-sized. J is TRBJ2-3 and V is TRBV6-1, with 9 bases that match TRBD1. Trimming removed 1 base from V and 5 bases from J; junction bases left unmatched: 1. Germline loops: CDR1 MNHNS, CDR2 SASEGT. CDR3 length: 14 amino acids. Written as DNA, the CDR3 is TGTGCCAGCAGTGAAGGACAGGGGGTAGATACGCAGTATTTT. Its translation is CASSEGQGVDTQYF.

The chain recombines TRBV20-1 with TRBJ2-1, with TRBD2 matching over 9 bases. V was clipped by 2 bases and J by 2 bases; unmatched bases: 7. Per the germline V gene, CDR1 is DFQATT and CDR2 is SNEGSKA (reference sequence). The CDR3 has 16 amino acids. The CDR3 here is CSARPSGGGAYNEQFF. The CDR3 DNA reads TGCAGTGCTAGACCTTCTGGCGGGGGGGCCTACAATGAGCAGTTCTTC.

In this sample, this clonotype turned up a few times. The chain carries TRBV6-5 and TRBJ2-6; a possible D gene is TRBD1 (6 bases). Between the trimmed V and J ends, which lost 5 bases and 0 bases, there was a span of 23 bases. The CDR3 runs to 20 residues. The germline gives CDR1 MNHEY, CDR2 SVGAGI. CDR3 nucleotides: TGTGCCAGCAGTCCGTTTACAGGGCCCCGTCCGAGCTCTGGGGCCAACGTCCTGACTTTC. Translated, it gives CASSPFTGPRPSSGANVLTF.

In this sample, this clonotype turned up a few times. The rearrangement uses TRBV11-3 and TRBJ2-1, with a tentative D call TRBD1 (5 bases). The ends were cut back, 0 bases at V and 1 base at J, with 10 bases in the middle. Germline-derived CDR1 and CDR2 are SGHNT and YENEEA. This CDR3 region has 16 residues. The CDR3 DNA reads TGTGCCAGCAGCTTAGATCTGGGGCATTCCTACAATGAGCAGTTCTTC. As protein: CASSLDLGHSYNEQFF.

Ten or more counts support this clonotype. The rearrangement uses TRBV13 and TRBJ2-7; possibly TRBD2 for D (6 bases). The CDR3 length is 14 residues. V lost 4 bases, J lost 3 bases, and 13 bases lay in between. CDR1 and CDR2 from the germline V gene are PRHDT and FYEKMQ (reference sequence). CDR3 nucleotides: TGTGCCAGCAGCTATCCGGGACTCCTCTACGAGCAGTACTTC. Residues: CASSYPGLLYEQYF.

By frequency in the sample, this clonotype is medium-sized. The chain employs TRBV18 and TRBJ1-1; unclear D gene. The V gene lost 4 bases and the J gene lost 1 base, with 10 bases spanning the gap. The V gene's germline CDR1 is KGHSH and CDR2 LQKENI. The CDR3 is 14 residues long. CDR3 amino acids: CASSLLSENTEAFF. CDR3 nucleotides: TGTGCCAGCTCACTCCTCAGCGAGAACACTGAAGCTTTCTTT.

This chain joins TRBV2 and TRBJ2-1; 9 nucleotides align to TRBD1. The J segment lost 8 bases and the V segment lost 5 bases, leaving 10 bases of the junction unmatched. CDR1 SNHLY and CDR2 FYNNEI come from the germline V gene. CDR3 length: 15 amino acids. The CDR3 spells CASSTDWDRVHEQFF. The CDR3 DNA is TGTGCCAGCAGTACTGACTGGGACAGGGTTCATGAGCAGTTCTTC.

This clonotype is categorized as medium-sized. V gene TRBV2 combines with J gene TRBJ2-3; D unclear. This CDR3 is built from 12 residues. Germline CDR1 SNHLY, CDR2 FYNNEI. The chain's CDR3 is CVYARSTDTQYF. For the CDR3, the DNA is TGTGTTTACGCCAGGAGCACAGATACGCAGTATTTT.

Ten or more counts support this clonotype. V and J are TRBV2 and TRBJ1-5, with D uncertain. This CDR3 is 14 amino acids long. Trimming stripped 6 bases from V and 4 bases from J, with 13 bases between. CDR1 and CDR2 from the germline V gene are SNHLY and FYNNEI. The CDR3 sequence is CASSADTLNQPQHF. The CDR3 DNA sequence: TGTGCCAGCAGCGCCGACACCTTGAATCAGCCCCAGCATTTT. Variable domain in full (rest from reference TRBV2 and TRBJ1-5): EPEVTQTPSHQVTQMGQEVILRCVPISNHLYFYWYRQILGQKVEFLVSFYNNEISEKSEIFDDQFSVERPDGSNFTLKIRSTKLEDSAMYFCASSADTLNQPQHFGDGTRLSIL.

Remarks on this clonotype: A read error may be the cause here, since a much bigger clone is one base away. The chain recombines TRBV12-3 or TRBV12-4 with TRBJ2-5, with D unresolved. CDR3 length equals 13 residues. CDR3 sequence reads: CASSLEPKDTQYF. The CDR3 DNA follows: TGTGCCAGCAGTTTAGAACCTAAAGATACCCAGTACTTC.

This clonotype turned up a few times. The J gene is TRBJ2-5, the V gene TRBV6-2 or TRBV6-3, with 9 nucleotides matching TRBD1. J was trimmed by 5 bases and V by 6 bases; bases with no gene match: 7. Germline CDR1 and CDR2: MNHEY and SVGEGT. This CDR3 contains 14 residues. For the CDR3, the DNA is TGTGCCAGCAGGCCACAGGGGGCAAAGGAGACCCAGTACTTC. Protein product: CASRPQGAKETQYF.

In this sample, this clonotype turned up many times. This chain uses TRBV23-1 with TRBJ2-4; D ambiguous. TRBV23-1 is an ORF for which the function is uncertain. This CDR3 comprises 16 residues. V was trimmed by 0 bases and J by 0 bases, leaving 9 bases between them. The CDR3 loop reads CASSQSVDLAKNIQYF. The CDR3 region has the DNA TGCGCCAGCAGTCAATCGGTAGATCTAGCCAAAAACATTCAGTACTTC.

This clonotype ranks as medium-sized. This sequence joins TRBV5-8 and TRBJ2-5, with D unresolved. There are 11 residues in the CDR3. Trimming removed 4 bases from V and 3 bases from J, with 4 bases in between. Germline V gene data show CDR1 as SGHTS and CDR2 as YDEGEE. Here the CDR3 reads CASSPKETQYF. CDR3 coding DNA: TGTGCCAGCAGCCCGAAAGAGACCCAGTACTTC.

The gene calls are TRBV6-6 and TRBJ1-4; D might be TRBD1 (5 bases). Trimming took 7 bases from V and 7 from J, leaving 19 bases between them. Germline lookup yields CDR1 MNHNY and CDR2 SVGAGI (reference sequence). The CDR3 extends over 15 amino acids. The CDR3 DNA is TGTGCCAGCACCGGGGTGTGGGGGGGGGGTGAAAAACTGTTTTTT. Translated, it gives CASTGVWGGGEKLFF.